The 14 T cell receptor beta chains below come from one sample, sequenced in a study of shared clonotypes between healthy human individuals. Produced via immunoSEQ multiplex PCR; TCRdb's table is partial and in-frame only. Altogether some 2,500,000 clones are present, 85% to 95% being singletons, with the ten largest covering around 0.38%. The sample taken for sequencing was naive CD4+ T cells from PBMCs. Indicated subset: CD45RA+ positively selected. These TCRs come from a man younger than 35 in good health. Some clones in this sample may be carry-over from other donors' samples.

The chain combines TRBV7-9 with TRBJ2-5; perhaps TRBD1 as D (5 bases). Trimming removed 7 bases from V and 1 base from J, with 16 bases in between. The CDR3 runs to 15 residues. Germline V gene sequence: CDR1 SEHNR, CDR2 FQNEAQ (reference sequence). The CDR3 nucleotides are TGTGCCAGCACCATAGGGGTTTCGCCCCAAGAGACCCAGTACTTC. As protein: CASTIGVSPQETQYF.

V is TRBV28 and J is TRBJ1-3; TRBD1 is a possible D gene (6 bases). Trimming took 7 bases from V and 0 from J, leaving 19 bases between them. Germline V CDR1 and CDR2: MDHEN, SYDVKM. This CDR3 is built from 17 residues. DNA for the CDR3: TGTGCCAGCAACTTTAATATACAGGGCATCTCTGGAAACACCATATATTTT. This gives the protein CASNFNIQGISGNTIYF.

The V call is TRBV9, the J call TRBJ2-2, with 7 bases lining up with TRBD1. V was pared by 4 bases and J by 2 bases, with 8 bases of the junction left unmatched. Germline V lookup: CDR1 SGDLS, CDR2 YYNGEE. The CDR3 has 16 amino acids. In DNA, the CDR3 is TGTGCCAGCAGCAAACACAGGGGCCTAAACACCGGGGAGCTGTTTTTT. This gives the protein CASSKHRGLNTGELFF.

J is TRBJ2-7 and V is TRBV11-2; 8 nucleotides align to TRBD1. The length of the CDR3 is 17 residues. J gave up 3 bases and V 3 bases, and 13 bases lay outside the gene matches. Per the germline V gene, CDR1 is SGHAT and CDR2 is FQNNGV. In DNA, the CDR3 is TGTGCCAGCAGCTTTGGAAGACAGGGGCGAAGGAGCTACGAGCAGTACTTC. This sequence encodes CASSFGRQGRRSYEQYF.

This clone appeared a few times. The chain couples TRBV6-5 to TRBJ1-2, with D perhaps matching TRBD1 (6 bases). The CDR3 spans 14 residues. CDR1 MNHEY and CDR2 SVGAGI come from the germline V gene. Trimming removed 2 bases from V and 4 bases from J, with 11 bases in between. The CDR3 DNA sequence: TGTGCCAGCAGTTACGCAGGACAGCCCTATGGCTACACCTTC. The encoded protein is CASSYAGQPYGYTF.

The CDR3 DNA follows: TGTGCCAGCAGCTTTGATCTCCGGGGCCGTTGTTACTTC. Protein: CASSFDLRGRCYF. V gene TRBV5-4 combines with J gene TRBJ2-7; the D call may be TRBD1 or TRBD2 (5 bases each). The CDR3 runs 13 residues. CDR1 SGHNT and CDR2 YYREEE come from the germline V gene (reference sequence). Trimming removed 2 bases from V and 13 bases from J, with 19 bases in between.

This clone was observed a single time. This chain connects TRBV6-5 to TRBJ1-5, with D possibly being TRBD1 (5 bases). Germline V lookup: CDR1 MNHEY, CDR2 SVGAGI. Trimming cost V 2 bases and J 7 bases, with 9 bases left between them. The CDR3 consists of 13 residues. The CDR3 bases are TGTGCCAGCAGTTACGGGCAGGGACAGCCCCAGCATTTT. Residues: CASSYGQGQPQHF.

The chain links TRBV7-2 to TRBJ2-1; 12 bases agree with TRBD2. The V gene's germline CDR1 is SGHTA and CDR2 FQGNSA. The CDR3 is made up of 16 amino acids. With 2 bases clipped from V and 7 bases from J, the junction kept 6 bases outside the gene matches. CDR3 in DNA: TGTGCCAGCAGCTTAATCCGACTAGCGGGAGAGAATGAGCAGTTCTTC. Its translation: CASSLIRLAGENEQFF.

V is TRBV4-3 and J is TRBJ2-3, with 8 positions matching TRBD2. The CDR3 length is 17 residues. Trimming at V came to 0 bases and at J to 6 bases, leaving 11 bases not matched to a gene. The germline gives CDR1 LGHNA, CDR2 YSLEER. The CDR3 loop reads CASSQDAASGSLDTQYF. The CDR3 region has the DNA TGCGCCAGCAGCCAAGATGCGGCTAGCGGGTCGCTGGATACGCAGTATTTT.

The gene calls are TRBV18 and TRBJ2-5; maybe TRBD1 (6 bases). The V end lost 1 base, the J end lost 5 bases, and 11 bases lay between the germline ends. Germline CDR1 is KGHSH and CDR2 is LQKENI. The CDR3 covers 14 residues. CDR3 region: CASSPQGVGETQYF. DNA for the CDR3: TGTGCCAGCTCACCACAGGGGGTTGGGGAGACCCAGTACTTC.

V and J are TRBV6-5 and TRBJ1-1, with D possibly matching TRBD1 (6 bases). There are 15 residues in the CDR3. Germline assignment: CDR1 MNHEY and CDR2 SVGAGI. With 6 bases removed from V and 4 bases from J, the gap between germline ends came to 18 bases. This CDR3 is CASSLGGVRGTEAFF. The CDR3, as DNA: TGTGCCAGCAGCCTAGGGGGGGTAAGAGGCACTGAAGCTTTCTTT.

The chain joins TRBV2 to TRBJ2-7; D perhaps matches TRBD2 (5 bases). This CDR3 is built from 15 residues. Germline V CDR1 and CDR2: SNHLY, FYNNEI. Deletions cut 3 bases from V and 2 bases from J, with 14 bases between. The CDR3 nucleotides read TGTGCCAGCAGTGAGGAGCGGCTCTTCACCTACGAGCAGTACTTC. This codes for CASSEERLFTYEQYF. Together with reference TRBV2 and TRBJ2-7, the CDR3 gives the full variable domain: EPEVTQTPSHQVTQMGQEVILRCVPISNHLYFYWYRQILGQKVEFLVSFYNNEISEKSEIFDDQFSVERPDGSNFTLKIRSTKLEDSAMYFCASSEERLFTYEQYFGPGTRLTVT.

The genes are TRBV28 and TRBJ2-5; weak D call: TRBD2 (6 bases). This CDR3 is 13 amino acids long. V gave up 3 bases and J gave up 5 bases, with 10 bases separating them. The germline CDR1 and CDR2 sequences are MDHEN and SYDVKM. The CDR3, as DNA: TGTGCCAGCAGTTTGGAGGGAACGGAGACCCAGTACTTC. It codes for CASSLEGTETQYF. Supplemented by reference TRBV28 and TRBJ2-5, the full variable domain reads DVKVTQSSRYLVKRTGEKVFLECVQDMDHENMFWYRQDPGLGLRLIYFSYDVKMKEKGDIPEGYSVSREKKERFSLILESASTNQTSMYLCASSLEGTETQYFGPGTRLLVL.

CDR3 region: CASTPRGQGYAGELFF. The CDR3 bases are TGTGCCAGCACACCGCGGGGACAGGGATATGCCGGGGAGCTGTTTTTT. The gene calls are TRBV5-6 and TRBJ2-2, with 9 nucleotides matching TRBD1. The CDR3 covers 16 residues. The junction had 12 bases not matched to a gene; V was cut back by 6 bases and J by 6 bases. The V gene's germline CDR1 is SGHDT and CDR2 YYEEEE.